A selection of T cell receptor beta chains follows, all from one sample in a study of blood T cells in healthy people across ages. TCRdb reanalysed the 5' RACE reads using MiXCR and keeps one entry per CDR3 protein. The sample lists over 750,000 distinct CDR3 sequences; about 25% were seen once. A further study also used this sample, focusing on T cells of mothers and their children.

Sequencing was performed on blood. The receptors come from a boy aged 10-17 years in good health. CDR3s leave out the opening cysteine and the closing phenylalanine or tryptophan. The D gene is left open where the match is weak.

CDR3aa: SAPGDGGEQF; v_gene: TRBV20-1; d_gene: .
CDR3aa: SVGITGELF; v_gene: TRBV29-1; d_gene: .
CDR3aa: SASRMYQETQY; v_gene: TRBV20-1; d_gene: .
CDR3aa: ASSVTGVTYNEQF; v_gene: TRBV9; d_gene: .
CDR3aa: ASSWTGGRAF; v_gene: TRBV7-2; d_gene: TRBD1
CDR3aa: ALKGQGGGYT; v_gene: TRBV28; d_gene: TRBD1
CDR3aa: SVRPPGPELGEQF; v_gene: TRBV20-1; d_gene: .
CDR3aa: ASSKGGEGYT; v_gene: TRBV7-8; d_gene: .
CDR3aa: SVPLPKGEQY; v_gene: TRBV29-1; d_gene: .
CDR3aa: ASSPNRVVSYEQY; v_gene: TRBV27; d_gene: .
CDR3aa: ASSYAEGNTEAF; v_gene: TRBV6-6; d_gene: .
CDR3aa: SVEDVLAGEQY; v_gene: TRBV29-1; d_gene: .
CDR3aa: ATSDPTGSETQY; v_gene: TRBV24-1; d_gene: .
CDR3aa: ASSGRRSSGANVLT; v_gene: TRBV10-2; d_gene: .
CDR3aa: ASRRQASGYNEQF; v_gene: TRBV6-6; d_gene: .
CDR3aa: ASSQDTSGGETQY; v_gene: TRBV4-3; d_gene: TRBD2
CDR3aa: SVPGQGSEQY; v_gene: TRBV29-1; d_gene: TRBD1
CDR3aa: ASSLRINTDTQY; v_gene: TRBV11-2; d_gene: .
CDR3aa: SVWGMGEASEQY; v_gene: TRBV29-1; d_gene: .
CDR3aa: ASSLQSAGDSPLH; v_gene: TRBV7-9; d_gene: .
CDR3aa: ASSQDLDDRNTYNEQF; v_gene: TRBV4-1; d_gene: .
CDR3aa: ASSLGWGSNQPQH; v_gene: TRBV28; d_gene: .
CDR3aa: ATSVLDREYNEQF; v_gene: TRBV24-1; d_gene: TRBD1
CDR3aa: SVEEQTGYT; v_gene: TRBV29-1; d_gene: .
CDR3aa: ARSSGSYNEQF; v_gene: TRBV2; d_gene: TRBD2
CDR3aa: ASSPWASGRGGTDNEQF; v_gene: TRBV28; d_gene: TRBD2
CDR3aa: ATSEDTGGGTDTQY; v_gene: TRBV24-1; d_gene: .
CDR3aa: ASSQRRQGEGAEAF; v_gene: TRBV4-1; d_gene: TRBD1
CDR3aa: ATSRDSAGLNNEQF; v_gene: TRBV15; d_gene: .
CDR3aa: ASSSGTTFETQY; v_gene: TRBV27; d_gene: .
CDR3aa: ATATMGGEQS; v_gene: TRBV3-1; d_gene: .
CDR3aa: SAAPPQNTEAF; v_gene: TRBV20-1; d_gene: .
CDR3aa: SVLYNEQF; v_gene: TRBV29-1; d_gene: .
CDR3aa: AISEGGTHPAPDTQY; v_gene: TRBV10-3; d_gene: .
CDR3aa: ASSLAKRTSNEQF; v_gene: TRBV7-9; d_gene: TRBD2
CDR3aa: ASSGLAGQETQY; v_gene: TRBV9; d_gene: TRBD2
CDR3aa: ASSLPGPVYNEQF; v_gene: TRBV28; d_gene: .
CDR3aa: ASRSVAGSGELF; v_gene: TRBV12-3/TRBV12-4; d_gene: .
CDR3aa: ASCDSIQNIQY; v_gene: TRBV27; d_gene: .
CDR3aa: ASSQGMTGEQY; v_gene: TRBV3-1; d_gene: .
CDR3aa: ASSSTGGAGELF; v_gene: TRBV7-3; d_gene: .
CDR3aa: ASSLPDSGANVLT; v_gene: TRBV3-1; d_gene: .
CDR3aa: ASSILPRGETQY; v_gene: TRBV7-2; d_gene: .
CDR3aa: ASTSGREAF; v_gene: TRBV12-3/TRBV12-4; d_gene: .
CDR3aa: ASSQDWAEAGELF; v_gene: TRBV3-1; d_gene: .